The subject of this entry is one T cell receptor beta chain. The entry originates in a study of Graves' ophthalmopathy and Graves' hyperthyroidism. Stable hyperthyroidism referred to disease that showed no ophthalmopathy within 18 months of follow-up. TCR beta CDR3 regions were amplified from RNA transcripts. First-round RT-PCR used HTBI primers; second-round multiplex PCR followed. TCRdb processed the multiplex PCR reads anew with MiXCR; each CDR3 protein has one entry. Here the sample spans hundreds of thousands of distinct CDR3 sequences, roughly 20% being singletons. Trimming left V 6 bases short and J 8 bases short, with 16 bases between. CDR3 length: 13 residues.

The sequenced sample consisted of peripheral blood. This chain links TRBV12-3 or TRBV12-4 with TRBJ1-2; a possible D gene is TRBD1 (5 bases). The sequence derives from a woman aged 18 to 35 with stable Graves' hyperthyroidism. The CDR3 is CASSPSGGDGYTF. As DNA, the CDR3 is TGTGCCAGCAGCCCCTCCGGAGGGGACGGCTACACCTTC.